This TCR beta chain comes out of a study of blood T cells in healthy people across ages. Study findings and constraints: It was not known whether donors were CMV positive (a possible confounder of expanded clonotype changes).

V was pared by 2 bases and J by 11 bases, with 5 bases of the junction left unmatched. Looked up from germline, CDR1 is MNHEY and CDR2 is SVGAGI. This CDR3 has 13 amino acids. This clonotype was observed a handful of times. Antigen unknown. Combining a sample-barcoded 5' primer with a J-beta primer mix, a second PCR ran for roughly 6 to 12 cycles. TCRdb recomputed calls from the 5' RACE reads with MiXCR, one row per CDR3 protein. The sample lists approximately 1.5 million distinct CDR3 sequences, roughly a third occurring once. This rearrangement joins TRBV6-5 to TRBJ2-5, with 10 bases aligning to TRBD2. The source of this sequence is a woman aged 25 to 45 in good health. Source material: blood. CDR3 protein: CASSYPSGSGQYF. The CDR3 DNA sequence: TGTGCCAGCAGTTACCCTAGCGGGAGTGGGCAGTACTTC.